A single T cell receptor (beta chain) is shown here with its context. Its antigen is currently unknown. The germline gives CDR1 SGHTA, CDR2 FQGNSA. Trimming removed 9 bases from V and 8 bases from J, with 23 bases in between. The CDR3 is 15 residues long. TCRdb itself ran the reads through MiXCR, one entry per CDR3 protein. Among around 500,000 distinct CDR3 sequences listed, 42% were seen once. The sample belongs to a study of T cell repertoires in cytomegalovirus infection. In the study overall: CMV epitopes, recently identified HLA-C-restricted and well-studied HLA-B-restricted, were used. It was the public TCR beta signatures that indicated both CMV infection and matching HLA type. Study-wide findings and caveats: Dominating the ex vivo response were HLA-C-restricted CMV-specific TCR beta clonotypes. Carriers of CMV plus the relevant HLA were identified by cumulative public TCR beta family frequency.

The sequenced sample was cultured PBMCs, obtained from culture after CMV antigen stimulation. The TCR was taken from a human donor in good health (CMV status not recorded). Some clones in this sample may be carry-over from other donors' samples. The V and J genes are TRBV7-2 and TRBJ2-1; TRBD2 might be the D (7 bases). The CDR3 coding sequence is TGTGCCAGTAAGGACTCACGCCGGGGGGCCGATGAGCAGTTCTTC. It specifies CASKDSRRGADEQFF.